The next 27 T cell receptor beta chains were all read from a single sample in a study of control samples from healthy donors and cancer patients. Sequenced by immunoSEQ multiplex PCR; TCRdb stores in-frame clones only, minus some. The table shows 150,000 or so clones, with over 85% occurring only once. The source material was blood. These receptors came from a man younger than 30 in good health.

V gene TRBV19 combines with J gene TRBJ2-7; no clear D gene. With 1 base removed from V and 2 bases from J, the gap between germline ends came to 9 bases. The CDR3 sequence is 14 residues long. Germline CDR1 is LNHDA and CDR2 is SQIVND (reference sequence). The CDR3 protein is CASSIGRATYEQYF. CDR3 DNA: TGTGCCAGTAGTATAGGCAGAGCTACCTACGAGCAGTACTTC.

The chain carries TRBV30 and TRBJ1-3, with D hard to call. CDR3 length: 14 residues. The germline V gene has CDR1 GTSNPN and CDR2 SVGIG (reference sequence). Trimming removed 0 bases from V and 0 bases from J, with 6 bases in between. This CDR3 is CAWSVGVSGNTIYF. The DNA of the CDR3 is TGTGCCTGGAGTGTGGGTGTCTCTGGAAACACCATATATTTT.

The CDR3 sequence is CATGGQGIDTGELFF. The DNA for the CDR3 is TGTGCCACCGGGGGACAGGGAATCGACACCGGGGAGCTGTTTTTT. V is TRBV7-9 and J is TRBJ2-2; 9 positions match TRBD1. Germline V gene sequence: CDR1 SEHNR, CDR2 FQNEAQ (reference sequence). The CDR3 has 15 amino acids. The trim removed 10 bases at V and 3 bases at J, leaving 9 bases unmatched.

The chain joins TRBV5-6 to TRBJ1-1, with D unresolved. The germline gives CDR1 SGHDT, CDR2 YYEEEE. V was clipped by 5 bases and J by 6 bases, with 14 bases between them. The CDR3 totals 13 residues. CDR3 in DNA: TGTGCCAGCAGTCCGATATCAGAGGCTGAAGCTTTCTTT. This gives the protein CASSPISEAEAFF.

V and J are TRBV19 and TRBJ1-4, with D uncertain. V lost 4 bases to trimming and J lost 0 bases, with 9 bases between them. Germline V CDR1 and CDR2: LNHDA, SQIVND (reference sequence). There are 15 residues in the CDR3. As DNA, the CDR3 is TGTGCCAGTAGTACCGGCTTTGCAACTAATGAAAAACTGTTTTTT. Translation: CASSTGFATNEKLFF.

CDR3 sequence reads: CASSLRTGFIDTQYF. The DNA of the CDR3 is TGTGCCAGCAGTTTACGGACAGGGTTTATAGATACGCAGTATTTT. V gene TRBV27 combines with J gene TRBJ2-3; the match to TRBD1 covers 8 bases. V was clipped by 2 bases and J by 5 bases; unmatched bases: 6. The germline V gene has CDR1 MNHEY and CDR2 SMNVEV (reference sequence). The CDR3 extends over 15 amino acids.

The sample holds a few counts of this clone. The chain combines TRBV9 with TRBJ1-4, with TRBD1 as a possible D gene (5 bases). Germline values: CDR1 SGDLS, CDR2 YYNGEE. With 3 bases removed from V and 5 bases from J, the gap between germline ends came to 14 bases. CDR3 size: 15 residues. The CDR3 spells CASSADSDKNEKLFF. The CDR3 DNA reads TGTGCCAGCAGCGCCGACAGTGACAAGAATGAAAAACTGTTTTTT.

This chain uses TRBV11-3 with TRBJ1-5; D uncertain. V lost 2 bases and J 15 bases, leaving 20 bases between the germline ends. The CDR3 is made up of 14 amino acids. Germline CDR1 is SGHNT and CDR2 is YENEEA. The CDR3 DNA sequence: TGTGCCAGCAGCTTACTTTCTGCATGGGGAGGAGGGCATTTT. It yields the protein CASSLLSAWGGGHF.

This clone is a singleton in its sample. The gene calls are TRBV5-1 and TRBJ1-5, with D unclear. The length of the CDR3 is 15 residues. Trimming cost V 4 bases and J 7 bases, with 18 bases left between them. Germline lookup yields CDR1 SGHRS and CDR2 YFSETQ. The CDR3 sequence is CASSPTGGTVQPQHF. In DNA form, the CDR3 reads TGCGCCAGCAGCCCCACGGGAGGCACGGTACAGCCCCAGCATTTT.

This chain joins TRBV6-5 and TRBJ2-7; 8 bases match TRBD2. J gave up 2 bases and V 10 bases, and 4 bases lay outside the gene matches. Germline lookup yields CDR1 MNHEY and CDR2 SVGAGI. The CDR3 consists of 12 residues. The CDR3 here is CANAGGPYEQYF. The CDR3 coding sequence is TGTGCCAACGCGGGGGGTCCCTACGAGCAGTACTTC.

The chain employs TRBV14 and TRBJ2-7; 10 positions match TRBD1. The CDR3 has 14 amino acids. The germline CDR1 and CDR2 sequences are SGHDN and FVKESK. The J segment lost 4 bases and the V segment lost 4 bases, leaving 4 bases of the junction unmatched. CDR3 in DNA: TGTGCCAGCAGCCGTCCGGGACAGGGGTACGAGCAGTACTTC. Amino acids: CASSRPGQGYEQYF. The full variable domain, completed using reference TRBV14 and TRBJ2-7, is EAGVTQFPSHSVIEKGQTVTLRCDPISGHDNLYWYRRVMGKEIKFLLHFVKESKQDESGMPNNRFLAERTGGTYSTLKVQPAELEDSGVYFCASSRPGQGYEQYFGPGTRLTVT.

This clone was seen once. V is TRBV6-6 and J is TRBJ2-7, with D possibly being TRBD1 or TRBD2 (5 bases each). V lost 6 bases and J 0 bases, leaving 18 bases between the germline ends. CDR1 is MNHNY, CDR2 SVGAGI, per germline (reference sequence). This CDR3 is built from 16 residues. CDR3 nucleotides: TGTGCCAGCAGCCGCGTCGGGACGGCGAGCTCCTACGAGCAGTACTTC. It codes for CASSRVGTASSYEQYF.

V gene TRBV4-3 combines with J gene TRBJ2-3; unclear D gene. Trimming cost V 0 bases and J 0 bases, with 13 bases left between them. The CDR3 runs 17 residues. CDR1 and CDR2 from the germline V gene are LGHNA and YSLEER. The CDR3 DNA sequence: TGCGCCAGCAGCCAAGATCGTATAGGGCTCAGCACAGATACGCAGTATTTT. Protein sequence: CASSQDRIGLSTDTQYF.

This rearrangement joins TRBV18 to TRBJ2-3; 7 bases are a match to TRBD2. The germline gives CDR1 KGHSH, CDR2 LQKENI. Trimming removed 3 bases from V and 1 base from J; junction bases left unmatched: 4. This CDR3 has 15 amino acids. CDR3 nucleotide sequence: TGTGCCAGCTCACCCGCAAGCGGGGGCACAGATACGCAGTATTTT. Translated: CASSPASGGTDTQYF.

The chain joins TRBV9 to TRBJ2-5; D is ambiguous. This CDR3 has 12 residues. V shed 3 bases and J shed 7 bases, with 10 bases lying between them. Germline lookup yields CDR1 SGDLS and CDR2 YYNGEE. The CDR3 DNA is TGTGCCAGCAGCGAAACCGAAGGGACCCAGTACTTC. Translated: CASSETEGTQYF.

The rearrangement joins TRBV5-1 to TRBJ2-3; either TRBD1 or TRBD2 may fit D (5 bases each). The CDR3 length is 14 residues. Looked up from germline, CDR1 is SGHRS and CDR2 is YFSETQ. Trimming took off 0 bases at V and 8 bases at J, with 13 bases between the two ends. As DNA, the CDR3 is TGCGCCAGCAGCTTGGCGCAGGGACGCGGTACGCAGTATTTT. This gives the protein CASSLAQGRGTQYF.

This chain joins TRBV11-3 and TRBJ2-2, with D possibly called TRBD1 or TRBD2 (5 bases each). V gave up 0 bases and J gave up 4 bases, with 6 bases separating them. Germline V gene sequence: CDR1 SGHNT, CDR2 YENEEA. The CDR3 is made up of 14 amino acids. The CDR3 reads CASSLDGGTGELFF. The CDR3 nucleotides are TGTGCCAGCAGCTTAGATGGGGGCACCGGGGAGCTGTTTTTT. The full variable domain, its missing parts supplied by reference TRBV11-3 and TRBJ2-2, is EAGVVQSPRYKIIEKKQPVAFWCNPISGHNTLYWYLQNLGQGPELLIRYENEEAVDDSQLPKDRFSAERLKGVDSTLKIQPAELGDSAVYLCASSLDGGTGELFFGEGSRLTVL.

The chain links TRBV11-2 to TRBJ2-1; 8 bases line up with TRBD2. V lost 1 base, J lost 5 bases, and 10 bases stayed unmatched. The CDR3 has 17 residues. Germline lookup yields CDR1 SGHAT and CDR2 FQNNGV. CDR3 bases: TGTGCCAGCAGCTTAGGACCTAGCGGGCTTCGCGACAATGAGCAGTTCTTC. Amino acids: CASSLGPSGLRDNEQFF.

The J gene is TRBJ2-1, the V gene TRBV5-1; D might be TRBD1 (6 bases). The V and J ends lost 4 bases and 8 bases respectively, with 10 bases between them. Looked up from germline, CDR1 is SGHRS and CDR2 is YFSETQ. The CDR3 length is 12 residues. The CDR3 here is CASSARGHEQFF. DNA for the CDR3: TGCGCCAGCAGCGCCAGGGGTCATGAGCAGTTCTTC.

The J gene is TRBJ1-4, the V gene TRBV7-9; D perhaps matches TRBD1 (5 bases). Germline-derived CDR1 and CDR2 are SEHNR and FQNEAQ (reference sequence). The CDR3 contains 14 residues. Trimming took off 5 bases at V and 8 bases at J, with 15 bases between the two ends. CDR3 residues: CASSILIQEEKLFF. As DNA, the CDR3 is TGTGCCAGCAGCATACTAATACAGGAGGAAAAACTGTTTTTT.

This chain links TRBV3-1 (or the pseudogene TRBV3-2) with TRBJ1-2, with no clear D. The CDR3 has 15 amino acids. Trimming left V 0 bases short and J 8 bases short, with 16 bases between. Germline loops: CDR1 LGHDT, CDR2 YNNKEL (reference sequence). Here the CDR3 DNA reads TGTGCCAGCAGCCAAGACGGCGGCGGAAGATCCGGCTACACCTTC. It yields the protein CASSQDGGGRSGYTF.

The chain joins TRBV18 to TRBJ1-4, with unresolved D. Looked up from germline, CDR1 is KGHSH and CDR2 is LQKENI. The CDR3 is 14 residues long. Trimming cost V 3 bases and J 6 bases, with 11 bases left between them. The DNA of the CDR3 is TGTGCCAGCTCACCTGGGTCCTGGGATGAAAAACTGTTTTTT. It yields the protein CASSPGSWDEKLFF. The whole variable domain, filled in from reference TRBV18 and TRBJ1-4, reads NAGVMQNPRHLVRRRGQEARLRCSPMKGHSHVYWYRQLPEEGLKFMVYLQKENIIDESGMPKERFSAEFPKEGPSILRIQQVVRGDSAAYFCASSPGSWDEKLFFGSGTQLSVL.

The J gene is TRBJ1-1, the V gene TRBV5-4; the D gene is possibly TRBD1 (5 bases). V lost 3 bases and J 0 bases, leaving 12 bases between the germline ends. The CDR3 covers 15 residues. Per the germline V gene, CDR1 is SGHNT and CDR2 is YYREEE (reference sequence). The CDR3 region is CASSSGGTLNTEAFF. For the CDR3, the DNA is TGTGCCAGCAGCTCGGGGGGGACCCTGAACACTGAAGCTTTCTTT.

V and J are TRBV2 and TRBJ1-1; no clear D. The CDR3 spans 13 residues. Germline lookup yields CDR1 SNHLY and CDR2 FYNNEI. With 3 bases removed from V and 6 bases from J, the gap between germline ends came to 11 bases. Here the CDR3 DNA reads TGTGCCAGCAGTGAGTCGTCGCAGGCTGAAGCTTTCTTT. Amino acid sequence: CASSESSQAEAFF. Full variable domain (remainder filled in from reference TRBV2 and TRBJ1-1): EPEVTQTPSHQVTQMGQEVILRCVPISNHLYFYWYRQILGQKVEFLVSFYNNEISEKSEIFDDQFSVERPDGSNFTLKIRSTKLEDSAMYFCASSESSQAEAFFGQGTRLTVV.

This chain joins TRBV2 and TRBJ2-7, with 8 bases fitting TRBD1. This CDR3 is 12 amino acids long. Germline V gene data show CDR1 as SNHLY and CDR2 as FYNNEI. V lost 5 bases to trimming and J lost 10 bases; unmatched junction nucleotides: 7. CDR3 protein: CASSPGTGGQYF. The CDR3 DNA reads TGTGCCAGCAGTCCCGGGACAGGCGGACAGTACTTC.

In this sample, this clone turned up a few times. The chain has TRBV4-1 and TRBJ2-2; 9 nucleotides match TRBD1. V lost 4 bases to trimming and J lost 5 bases; unmatched junction nucleotides: 8. The CDR3 totals 16 residues. Germline CDR1 and CDR2: MGHRA and YSYEKL. The CDR3: CASSPWDREITGELFF. DNA for the CDR3: TGCGCCAGCAGCCCCTGGGACAGGGAAATAACCGGGGAGCTGTTTTTT.

This chain joins TRBV6-1 and TRBJ2-2; TRBD1 matches at 8 bases. With V trimmed by 4 bases and J by 7 bases, 11 bases remained unmatched. CDR1 is MNHNS, CDR2 SASEGT, per germline. The CDR3 covers 16 residues. The CDR3 coding sequence is TGTGCCAGCAGTGTTGAATCCAGGGGGCTTAGCGGGGAGCTGTTTTTT. Translation: CASSVESRGLSGELFF.